This TCR beta chain was observed in a study of cytomegalovirus exposure and HLA in healthy donors. PCR involved 60 Vbeta and 13 Jbeta primers. Profiling relied on immunoSEQ multiplex PCR, and the TCRdb table lists in-frame clones only, not all of them. The sample holds about 18,000 clones; about 77% are singletons and the top ten take 3.7%. Study results and limitations: Most subjects' HLA-A and HLA-B alleles were reportedly predicted from TCR beta sequences. In a later analysis, HLA-C alleles had the fewest associated TCRs, DRB1 alleles the most.

Details on this clone: Antigen specificity is unknown.

The receptor was isolated from a man aged 18-30 years in good health and CMV-seronegative. Sequenced sample: PBMCs.

For the CDR3, the DNA is TGTGCCAGCAGCGCGTTTCAAGAGACCCAGTACTTC. This sequence encodes CASSAFQETQYF. This chain uses TRBV9 with TRBJ2-5; no definite D call. The germline V and J ends were trimmed by 3 bases and 2 bases, with 5 bases remaining between them. The CDR3 is made up of 12 amino acids. Germline values: CDR1 SGDLS, CDR2 YYNGEE.